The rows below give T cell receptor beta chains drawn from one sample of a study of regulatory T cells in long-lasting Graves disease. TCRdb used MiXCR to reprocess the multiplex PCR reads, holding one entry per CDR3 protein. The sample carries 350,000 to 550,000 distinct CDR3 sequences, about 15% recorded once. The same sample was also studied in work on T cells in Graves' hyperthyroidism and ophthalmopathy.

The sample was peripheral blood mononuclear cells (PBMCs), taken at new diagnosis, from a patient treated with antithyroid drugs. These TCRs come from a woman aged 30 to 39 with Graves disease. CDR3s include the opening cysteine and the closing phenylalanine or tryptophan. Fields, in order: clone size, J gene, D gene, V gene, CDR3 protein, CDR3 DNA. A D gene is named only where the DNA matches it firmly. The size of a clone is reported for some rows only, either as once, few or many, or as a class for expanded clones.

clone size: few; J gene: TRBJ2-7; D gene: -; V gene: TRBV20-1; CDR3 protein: CSASPTLYEQYF; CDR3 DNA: TGCAGTGCTAGTCCCACTCTCTACGAGCAGTACTTC
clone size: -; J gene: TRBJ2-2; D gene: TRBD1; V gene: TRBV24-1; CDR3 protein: CATSASRDRGISGELFF; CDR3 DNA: TGTGCCACCAGTGCATCCCGGGACAGGGGGATATCCGGGGAGCTGTTTTTT
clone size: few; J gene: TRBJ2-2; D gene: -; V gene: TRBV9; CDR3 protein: CASSPQAGELFF; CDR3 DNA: TGTGCCAGCAGCCCCCAGGCCGGGGAGCTGTTTTTT
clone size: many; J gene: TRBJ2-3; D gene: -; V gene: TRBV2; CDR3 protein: CASKVEERRADTQYF; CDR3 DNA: TGTGCCAGCAAGGTAGAGGAGAGGAGGGCAGATACGCAGTATTTT
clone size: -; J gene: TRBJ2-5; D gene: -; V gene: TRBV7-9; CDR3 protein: CANSYVGGGQETQYF; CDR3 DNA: TGTGCCAACAGCTATGTGGGAGGGGGACAAGAGACCCAGTACTTC
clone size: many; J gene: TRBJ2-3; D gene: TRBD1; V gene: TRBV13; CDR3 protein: CASSLGTGGLDTQYF; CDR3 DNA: TGTGCCAGCAGCTTGGGGACAGGGGGCTTGGATACGCAGTATTTT
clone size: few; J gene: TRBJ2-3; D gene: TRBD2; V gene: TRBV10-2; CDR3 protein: CASSVDAGGTDTQYF; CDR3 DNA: TGCGCCAGCAGTGTAGATGCGGGGGGCACAGATACGCAGTATTTT
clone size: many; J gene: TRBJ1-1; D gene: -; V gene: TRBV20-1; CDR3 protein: CIGVLNTEAFF; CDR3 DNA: TGCATCGGGGTCTTGAACACTGAAGCTTTCTTT
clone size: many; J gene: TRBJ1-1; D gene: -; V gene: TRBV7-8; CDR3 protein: CASSQWVRDTEAFF; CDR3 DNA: TGTGCCAGCAGCCAGTGGGTGCGGGACACTGAAGCTTTCTTT
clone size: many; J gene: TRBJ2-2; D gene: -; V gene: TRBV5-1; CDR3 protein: CASSLASMNTGELFF; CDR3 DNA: TGCGCCAGCAGCTTGGCCAGTATGAACACCGGGGAGCTGTTTTTT
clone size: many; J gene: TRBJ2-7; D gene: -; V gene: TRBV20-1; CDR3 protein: CSARVPRGQYF; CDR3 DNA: TGCAGTGCTAGAGTGCCAAGAGGGCAGTACTTC
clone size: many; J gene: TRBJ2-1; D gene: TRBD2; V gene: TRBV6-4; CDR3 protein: CASSEAGGPNEQFF; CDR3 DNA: TGTGCCAGCAGTGAAGCGGGAGGGCCCAATGAGCAGTTCTTC
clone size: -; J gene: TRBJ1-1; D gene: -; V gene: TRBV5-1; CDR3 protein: CASSQDVNTEAFF; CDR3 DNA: TGCGCCAGCAGTCAAGATGTGAACACTGAAGCTTTCTTT
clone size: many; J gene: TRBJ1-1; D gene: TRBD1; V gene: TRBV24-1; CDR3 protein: CATSDSDRVTFF; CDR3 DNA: TGTGCCACCAGTGATTCCGACAGGGTGACTTTCTTT
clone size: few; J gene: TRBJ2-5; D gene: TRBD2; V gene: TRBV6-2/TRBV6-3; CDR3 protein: CASSYVGGPGETQYF; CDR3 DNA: TGTGCCAGCAGTTATGTGGGAGGGCCGGGGGAGACCCAGTACTTC
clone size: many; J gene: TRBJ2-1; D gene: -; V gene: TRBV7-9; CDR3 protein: CASSSQTSYNEQFF; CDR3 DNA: TGTGCCAGCAGCTCCCAAACCTCCTACAATGAGCAGTTCTTC
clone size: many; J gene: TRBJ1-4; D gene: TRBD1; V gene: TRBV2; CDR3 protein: CATSPGTGKTQLFF; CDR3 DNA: TGTGCCACGTCCCCAGGGACAGGGAAGACCCAACTGTTTTTT
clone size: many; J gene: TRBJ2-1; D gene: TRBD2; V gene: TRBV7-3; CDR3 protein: CASSLKPRGSGLAGSYNEQFF; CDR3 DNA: TGTGCCAGCAGCTTAAAACCGCGGGGTAGCGGGCTAGCGGGGTCCTACAATGAGCAGTTCTTC
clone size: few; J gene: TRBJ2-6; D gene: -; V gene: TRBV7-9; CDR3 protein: CASSLVGQPRSGANVLTF; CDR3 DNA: TGTGCCAGCAGCTTAGTAGGACAGCCCCGCTCTGGGGCCAACGTCCTGACTTTC
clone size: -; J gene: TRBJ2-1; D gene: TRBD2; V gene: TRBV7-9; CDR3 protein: CVSSSGLAGGDEQFF; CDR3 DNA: TGTGTCAGCAGCTCAGGACTAGCGGGAGGAGATGAGCAGTTCTTC